The 20 T cell receptor beta chains in this list originate from one sample, sequenced in a study of blood T cell repertoires in COVID-19. Repertoires were generated with immunoSEQ multiplex PCR, while TCRdb's copy carries only in-frame clones and drops some. The table includes 200,000 to 250,000 clones, 70% to 85% detected once. The sequenced material came from PBMCs or T cells enriched from blood (not recorded which). These receptors were collected from a man aged 55 to 70 who had recovered from COVID-19.

V and J are TRBV18 and TRBJ2-1; TRBD2 agrees at 12 bases. The germline V gene has CDR1 KGHSH and CDR2 LQKENI. Trimming took 3 bases from V and 5 from J; bases not matched to a gene: 2. The CDR3 spans 15 residues. This CDR3 reads CASSPLAGGNNEQFF. In nucleotides, the CDR3 is TGTGCCAGCTCACCGCTAGCGGGGGGGAACAATGAGCAGTTCTTC.

This clone has just a few counts. This sequence joins TRBV11-2 and TRBJ1-6, with a possible D match to TRBD1 (5 bases). The CDR3 consists of 14 residues. Germline V lookup: CDR1 SGHAT, CDR2 FQNNGV. Trimming removed 0 bases at V and 10 bases at J, with 10 bases between. The chain's CDR3 is CASSLDRGESPLHF. In DNA, the CDR3 is TGTGCCAGCAGCTTAGATCGGGGGGAATCACCCCTCCACTTT.

V is TRBV3-1 (or the pseudogene TRBV3-2) and J is TRBJ1-2, with D tentatively TRBD1 (6 bases). This CDR3 has 17 residues. The germline V gene encodes CDR1 LGHDT and CDR2 YNNKEL (reference sequence). V was cut by 0 bases and J by 6 bases, with 20 bases left in between. CDR3 in DNA: TGTGCCAGCAGCCAAGATCCGGGCGGGGGGCAACGGAATGGCTACACCTTC. Its translation is CASSQDPGGGQRNGYTF.

The chain uses TRBV20-1 and TRBJ1-1; 8 bases align to TRBD1. The CDR3 extends over 11 amino acids. Germline CDR1 reads DFQATT; CDR2 reads SNEGSKA (reference sequence). In nucleotides, the CDR3 is TGCAGGCCACAGGGGGGCACTGAAGCTTTCTTT. Translated: CRPQGGTEAFF.

The chain is built from TRBV24-1 and TRBJ2-2; D is unresolved. The V end was cut by 5 bases, the J end by 0 bases, with 6 bases between. Germline CDR1 KGHDR, CDR2 SFDVKD. The CDR3 spans 14 residues. CDR3 nucleotide sequence: TGTGCCACCAGTGGTATGTCGAACACCGGGGAGCTGTTTTTT. It translates to CATSGMSNTGELFF.

The V gene is TRBV5-1, the J gene TRBJ2-1, with a tentative D call TRBD2 (6 bases). The CDR3 contains 16 residues. The V end was cut by 0 bases, the J end by 0 bases, with 10 bases between. Germline V gives CDR1 SGHRS, CDR2 YFSETQ. The CDR3 coding sequence is TGCGCCAGCAGCTTGGACCCCGGGAGCTCCTACAATGAGCAGTTCTTC. It is translated as CASSLDPGSSYNEQFF.

This chain uses TRBV19 with TRBJ1-2; 8 bases map to TRBD1. CDR1 and CDR2 (germline): LNHDA, SQIVND (reference sequence). The ends lost 6 bases at V and 8 bases at J; junction bases unmatched: 14. This CDR3 contains 15 residues. This chain's CDR3 is CASSPLPTGGFGYTF. DNA of the CDR3: TGTGCCAGTAGCCCCCTCCCTACAGGGGGTTTCGGCTACACCTTC. Filled out from reference TRBV19 and TRBJ1-2, the complete variable domain reads DGGITQSPKYLFRKEGQNVTLSCEQNLNHDAMYWYRQDPGQGLRLIYYSQIVNDFQKGDIAEGYSVSREKKESFPLTVTSAQKNPTAFYLCASSPLPTGGFGYTFGSGTRLTVV.

The gene calls are TRBV5-1 and TRBJ2-5; D perhaps matches TRBD1 (6 bases). V was clipped by 4 bases and J by 5 bases, with 30 bases between them. The CDR3 is 19 residues long. CDR1 and CDR2 from the germline V gene are SGHRS and YFSETQ. This chain's CDR3 is CASSPKASGQHRSIETQYF. For the CDR3, the DNA is TGCGCCAGCAGCCCTAAGGCTTCGGGACAACACAGGTCAATTGAGACCCAGTACTTC. Together with reference TRBV5-1 and TRBJ2-5, the CDR3 gives the full variable domain: KAGVTQTPRYLIKTRGQQVTLSCSPISGHRSVSWYQQTPGQGLQFLFEYFSETQRNKGNFPGRFSGRQFSNSRSEMNVSTLELGDSALYLCASSPKASGQHRSIETQYFGPGTRLLVL.

The chain has TRBV2 and TRBJ1-2; a weak D match, TRBD1 (5 bases). Germline lookup yields CDR1 SNHLY and CDR2 FYNNEI. The ends were cut back, 6 bases at V and 7 bases at J, with 15 bases in the middle. This CDR3 region has 13 residues. DNA of the CDR3: TGTGCCAGCAGGGCCGGGCCTAGGGGTGGCTACACCTTC. Translated, it gives CASRAGPRGGYTF.

This clone was observed once. The chain joins TRBV7-6 to TRBJ1-1, with 9 nucleotides matching TRBD1. Germline V lookup: CDR1 SGHVS, CDR2 FNYEAQ. The CDR3 contains 15 residues. The J segment lost 4 bases and the V segment lost 5 bases, leaving 8 bases of the junction unmatched. The CDR3 here is CASSLTTGGGTEAFF. In nucleotides, the CDR3 is TGTGCCAGCAGCCTAACCACAGGGGGCGGCACTGAAGCTTTCTTT.

V and J are TRBV6-1 and TRBJ1-5, with D uncertain. V was pared by 3 bases and J by 5 bases, with 5 bases between. The CDR3 is made up of 12 amino acids. Germline V gene data show CDR1 as MNHNS and CDR2 as SASEGT. This CDR3 is CASSETHQPQHF. The DNA of the CDR3 is TGTGCCAGCAGTGAGACACATCAGCCCCAGCATTTT.

The V and J genes are TRBV5-6 and TRBJ1-2; D perhaps matches TRBD1 (6 bases). The V and J ends lost 3 bases and 3 bases respectively, with 9 bases between them. The CDR3 consists of 13 residues. The germline gives CDR1 SGHDT, CDR2 YYEEEE. CDR3 residues: CASSSQGYYGYTF. The CDR3 DNA follows: TGTGCCAGCAGCTCTCAGGGGTACTATGGCTACACCTTC. Full variable domain (missing parts from reference TRBV5-6 and TRBJ1-2): DAGVTQSPTHLIKTRGQQVTLRCSPKSGHDTVSWYQQALGQGPQFIFQYYEEEERQRGNFPDRFSGHQFPNYSSELNVNALLLGDSALYLCASSSQGYYGYTFGSGTRLTVV.

This clone was recorded a few times. The genes are TRBV7-2 and TRBJ1-2; D remains ambiguous. Between the trimmed V and J ends, which lost 0 bases and 8 bases, there was a span of 13 bases. The CDR3 loop spans 14 amino acids. CDR1 and CDR2 (germline): SGHTA, FQGNSA. The CDR3: CASSLADGGVGYTF. The CDR3 nucleotides read TGTGCCAGCAGCTTAGCGGACGGCGGGGTCGGCTACACCTTC.

The chain recombines TRBV6-5 with TRBJ2-7; tentative D call: TRBD2 (5 bases). V gave up 2 bases and J gave up 0 bases, with 8 bases separating them. The germline gives CDR1 MNHEY, CDR2 SVGAGI. This CDR3 has 14 residues. The CDR3 protein is CASSYGRLSYEQYF. Written as DNA, the CDR3 is TGTGCCAGCAGTTACGGGAGACTCTCCTACGAGCAGTACTTC.

This rearrangement joins TRBV6-5 to TRBJ2-5; the D gene is possibly TRBD2 (6 bases). Trimming took off 6 bases at V and 9 bases at J, with 17 bases between the two ends. The CDR3 length is 13 residues. Germline assignment: CDR1 MNHEY and CDR2 SVGAGI. The CDR3 DNA follows: TGTGCCAGCAGCGCCGGGACTGGCCGGGCCCAGTACTTC. This codes for CASSAGTGRAQYF.

The J gene is TRBJ1-3, the V gene TRBV2; weak D call: TRBD1 (5 bases). V was pared by 6 bases and J by 0 bases, with 12 bases between. The CDR3 has 15 amino acids. CDR1 is SNHLY, CDR2 FYNNEI, per germline. The CDR3 loop reads CASRATGVSGNTIYF. The DNA of the CDR3 is TGTGCCAGCAGGGCTACAGGAGTCTCTGGAAACACCATATATTTT.

The chain employs TRBV6-2 or TRBV6-3 and TRBJ1-2; D unclear. CDR3 size: 15 residues. Germline CDR1 is MNHEY and CDR2 is SVGEGT. Trimming removed 2 bases from V and 2 bases from J, with 12 bases in between. The CDR3 spells CASSYAGSPNYGYTF. CDR3 in DNA: TGTGCCAGCAGTTACGCGGGCAGCCCGAACTATGGCTACACCTTC.

The chain employs TRBV19 and TRBJ2-3; D is possibly TRBD2 (5 bases). The CDR3 is 16 amino acids. Between the trimmed V and J ends, which lost 5 bases and 2 bases, there was a span of 17 bases. CDR1 is LNHDA and CDR2 is SQIVND in the germline V gene (reference sequence). CDR3 sequence (DNA): TGTGCCAGTAGTGCCGTCGGAGCGGAGGTCACAGATACGCAGTATTTT. This gives the protein CASSAVGAEVTDTQYF.

This chain uses TRBV18 with TRBJ1-6; a possible D gene is TRBD1 (6 bases). The CDR3 is 15 residues long. Per the germline V gene, CDR1 is KGHSH and CDR2 is LQKENI. Trimming pared 6 bases from V and 7 bases from J, leaving 16 bases between. CDR3 coding DNA: TGTGCCAGCTCCCAAGGGGACACCCCGAATTCACCCCTCCACTTT. Translation gives CASSQGDTPNSPLHF. Full variable domain (remainder filled in from reference TRBV18 and TRBJ1-6): NAGVMQNPRHLVRRRGQEARLRCSPMKGHSHVYWYRQLPEEGLKFMVYLQKENIIDESGMPKERFSAEFPKEGPSILRIQQVVRGDSAAYFCASSQGDTPNSPLHFGNGTRLTVT.

This clone appeared once. The rearrangement links TRBV11-3 to TRBJ1-1; tentatively, D is TRBD1 (5 bases). Germline values: CDR1 SGHNT, CDR2 YENEEA. The CDR3 totals 14 residues. V was cut by 0 bases and J by 3 bases, with 8 bases left in between. This CDR3 reads CASSLEGRDTEAFF. The CDR3 nucleotides are TGTGCCAGCAGCTTAGAGGGCAGGGACACTGAAGCTTTCTTT.